These 30 T cell receptor beta chains originate from one sample sequenced in a study of neurological immune-mediated disorders. TCRdb re-called the 5' RACE reads with MiXCR, one entry per CDR3 protein. This table has around 20,000 distinct CDR3 sequences, around 6.2% appearing once. What was sequenced was CD8+ T cells from blood. These TCRs come from a young man in good health.

Ten or more counts support this clonotype. This chain uses TRBV11-2 with TRBJ1-4, with D perhaps TRBD1 (5 bases). The CDR3 spans 14 residues. Germline CDR1 SGHAT, CDR2 FQNNGV. V was shortened by 3 bases and J by 4 bases, with 9 bases between the two germline ends. The CDR3 here is CASSLGGGNEKLFF. CDR3 sequence (DNA): TGTGCCAGCAGCTTGGGGGGGGGTAATGAAAAACTGTTTTTT.

This clonotype was recorded many times. The chain combines TRBV3-1 with TRBJ1-1; no clear D gene. This CDR3 contains 16 residues. The V end lost 3 bases, the J end lost 0 bases, and 14 bases lay between the germline ends. The germline V gene has CDR1 LGHDT and CDR2 YNNKEL (reference sequence). As DNA, the CDR3 is TGTGCCAGCAGCCATTTGATCGGCAGCATGAACACTGAAGCTTTCTTT. As protein: CASSHLIGSMNTEAFF.

This clonotype was detected many times. The chain couples TRBV4-1 to TRBJ1-2, with D uncertain. Germline V gives CDR1 MGHRA, CDR2 YSYEKL. The CDR3 contains 15 residues. Trimming stripped 0 bases from V and 4 bases from J, with 12 bases between. CDR3 in amino acids: CASSQDRVDLYGYTF. The CDR3 region has the DNA TGCGCCAGCAGCCAAGATAGAGTGGACCTCTATGGCTACACCTTC.

This clonotype was counted many times. This chain joins TRBV7-9 and TRBJ2-7; 7 nucleotides align to TRBD1. Trimming removed 5 bases from V and 3 bases from J; junction bases left unmatched: 7. The CDR3 has 14 amino acids. The germline V gene encodes CDR1 SEHNR and CDR2 FQNEAQ (reference sequence). CDR3 region: CASSPRDRNYEQYF. The CDR3 coding sequence is TGTGCCAGCAGCCCGAGGGACAGAAACTACGAGCAGTACTTC.

The chain carries TRBV20-1 and TRBJ2-7, with a possible D match to TRBD2 (5 bases). V lost 0 bases to trimming and J lost 7 bases, with 16 bases between them. Germline assignment: CDR1 DFQATT and CDR2 SNEGSKA (reference sequence). The CDR3 length is 14 residues. The CDR3 bases are TGCAGTGCTAGAGATTGGGCCGTGGGCGGGGAGCAGTACTTC. Protein product: CSARDWAVGGEQYF.

This clonotype was seen repeatedly, ten times or more. The CDR3 loop reads CASSLMGSAETQYF. In nucleotides, the CDR3 is TGCGCCAGCAGCTTGATGGGTAGCGCAGAGACCCAGTACTTC. The chain recombines TRBV5-1 with TRBJ2-5, with D perhaps matching TRBD2 (5 bases). This CDR3 contains 14 residues. Trimming left V 1 base short and J 4 bases short, with 11 bases between. CDR1 and CDR2 (germline): SGHRS, YFSETQ.

Many counts were recorded for this clonotype. The chain joins TRBV13 to TRBJ2-3; TRBD1 matches 8 bases. Germline V gene sequence: CDR1 PRHDT, CDR2 FYEKMQ (reference sequence). CDR3 size: 19 residues. The V and J ends lost 4 bases and 5 bases, in that order; junction bases with no gene match: 20. The chain's CDR3 is CASSSSDRQGDRGGDTQYF. The CDR3 nucleotides read TGTGCCAGCAGCTCGTCAGATAGGCAAGGAGACAGGGGTGGAGATACGCAGTATTTT.

This clonotype has more than one count but fewer than ten. The rearrangement links TRBV20-1 to TRBJ1-5, with 7 nucleotides matching TRBD1. Trimming took 3 bases from V and 5 from J; bases not matched to a gene: 13. This CDR3 has 16 residues. Germline assignment: CDR1 DFQATT and CDR2 SNEGSKA (reference sequence). The CDR3 sequence: CSARAQGTVSDQPQHF. CDR3 in DNA: TGCAGTGCTAGGGCCCAAGGGACAGTCAGCGATCAGCCCCAGCATTTT.

This clonotype was picked up many times. J is TRBJ1-1 and V is TRBV9, with a possible D match to TRBD1 (5 bases). This CDR3 spans 18 amino acids. The germline V gene encodes CDR1 SGDLS and CDR2 YYNGEE. With 2 bases removed from V and 3 bases from J, the gap between germline ends came to 23 bases. The CDR3 bases are TGTGCCAGCAGCGTCAATTCTGGACAAATTCCCGCGGACACTGAAGCTTTCTTT. As protein: CASSVNSGQIPADTEAFF.

Remarks on this clonotype: A much larger clone lies a single base off, so this may be a read error. This chain joins TRBV9 and TRBJ2-3; no clear D gene. CDR1 and CDR2 (germline): SGDLS, YYNGEE. This CDR3 has 15 residues. In DNA form, the CDR3 reads TGTGCCAGCAGCTTCATAACGGGTGGGGAAGATATGCAGTATTTT. Protein: CASSFITGGEDMQYF.

In this sample, this clonotype turned up many times. This chain joins TRBV9 and TRBJ2-3; 7 positions agree with TRBD1. This CDR3 has 17 amino acids. Germline V gene sequence: CDR1 SGDLS, CDR2 YYNGEE. V trimming: 0 bases; J trimming: 0 bases; junction bases outside the gene matches: 7. CDR3 sequence reads: CASSVAHRGYSTDTQYF. DNA of the CDR3: TGTGCCAGCAGCGTAGCTCACAGGGGATACAGCACAGATACGCAGTATTTT.

Judged by abundance, this clonotype is medium-sized (0.01 to 0.1%). V and J are TRBV4-3 and TRBJ2-5; 9 positions agree with TRBD2. Trimming cost V 2 bases and J 4 bases; bases outside gene matches: 5. CDR3 size: 15 residues. The germline V gene encodes CDR1 LGHNA and CDR2 YSLEER. The CDR3 here is CASSQLAGTGETQYF. The CDR3, as DNA: TGCGCCAGCAGCCAACTAGCGGGGACGGGAGAGACCCAGTACTTC.

In this sample, this clonotype turned up many times. This rearrangement joins TRBV20-1 to TRBJ1-1; weak D call: TRBD1 (5 bases). The V gene's germline CDR1 is DFQATT and CDR2 SNEGSKA (reference sequence). V was shortened by 0 bases and J by 6 bases, with 26 bases between the two germline ends. This CDR3 has 18 amino acids. The CDR3 DNA is TGCAGTGCTAGAGACTCGGTTGGGTGGGGCGTAATTACCGCTGAAGCTTTCTTT. Its translation is CSARDSVGWGVITAEAFF.

This clonotype was recorded at least ten times. The rearrangement uses TRBV20-1 and TRBJ2-5; D is uncertain. The ends were cut back, 3 bases at V and 2 bases at J, with 7 bases in the middle. The CDR3 totals 12 residues. CDR1 and CDR2 (germline): DFQATT, SNEGSKA (reference sequence). This CDR3 is CSASNRQETQYF. The CDR3 region has the DNA TGCAGTGCTAGTAATCGGCAAGAGACCCAGTACTTC.

In its sample, this clonotype was seen a few times. The genes are TRBV9 and TRBJ2-7; 8 nucleotides line up with TRBD1. CDR1 and CDR2 (germline): SGDLS, YYNGEE. The CDR3 covers 18 residues. V lost 4 bases to trimming and J lost 3 bases; unmatched junction nucleotides: 18. This CDR3 reads CASSSEPGGGGNNYEQYF. The DNA of the CDR3 is TGTGCCAGCAGCTCAGAACCAGGGGGCGGAGGAAATAACTACGAGCAGTACTTC.

This clonotype was seen ten or more times. The CDR3 DNA is TGTGCCAGCAGCTTAATAGGGGGCCCCTACAATGAGCAGTTCTTC. Translated: CASSLIGGPYNEQFF. The chain uses TRBV7-9 and TRBJ2-1, with 7 bases matching TRBD1. The J segment lost 2 bases and the V segment lost 2 bases, leaving 3 bases of the junction unmatched. CDR1 and CDR2 (germline): SEHNR, FQNEAQ (reference sequence). The length of the CDR3 is 15 residues.

This clonotype was counted at least ten times. The DNA of the CDR3 is TGTGCCAGCAGCTTGCGGGTACCCTCCTACAATGAGCAGTTCTTC. This encodes CASSLRVPSYNEQFF. V is TRBV7-9 and J is TRBJ2-1; tentative D call: TRBD2 (5 bases). CDR1 and CDR2 from the germline V gene are SEHNR and FQNEAQ (reference sequence). The CDR3 sequence is 15 residues long. The V end was cut by 3 bases, the J end by 0 bases, with 9 bases between.

This clonotype was seen many times. The J gene is TRBJ1-2, the V gene TRBV29-1; no reliable D call. The germline gives CDR1 SQVTM, CDR2 ANQGSEA. With 6 bases removed from V and 3 bases from J, the gap between germline ends came to 11 bases. The CDR3 totals 12 residues. CDR3 sequence (DNA): TGCAGCGTCATTGAGGAGGACTATGGCTACACCTTC. Protein product: CSVIEEDYGYTF.

This clonotype was recorded at least ten times. The V call is TRBV7-6, the J call TRBJ1-5; possible D gene TRBD1, 6 bases. CDR3 length: 16 amino acids. In germline, CDR1 is SGHVS, CDR2 FNYEAQ. V shed 5 bases and J shed 4 bases, with 18 bases lying between them. The CDR3 loop is CASSREGGRTNQPQHF. The CDR3 nucleotides are TGTGCCAGCAGCCGCGAGGGGGGGCGGACAAATCAGCCCCAGCATTTT.

This clonotype was detected many times. This rearrangement joins TRBV4-1 to TRBJ1-5; D perhaps matches TRBD1 (5 bases). CDR3 length: 15 residues. V was shortened by 1 base and J by 5 bases, with 12 bases between the two germline ends. The germline V gene has CDR1 MGHRA and CDR2 YSYEKL. The DNA for the CDR3 is TGCGCCAGCAGCCAAGCGGAGGGGTGGGATCAGCCCCAGCATTTT. Encoded protein: CASSQAEGWDQPQHF.

This chain joins TRBV6-4 and TRBJ2-3; 11 positions agree with TRBD1. J lost 6 bases, V lost 3 bases, and 2 bases had no gene match. CDR1 and CDR2 (germline): MRHNA, SNTAGT. The CDR3 loop spans 14 amino acids. The CDR3 region has the DNA TGTGCCAGCAGTGATGGACAGGGGGCCGATACGCAGTATTTT. It translates to CASSDGQGADTQYF.

This clonotype came up many times. This chain joins TRBV4-1 and TRBJ2-7; 11 bases fit TRBD2. Looked up from germline, CDR1 is MGHRA and CDR2 is YSYEKL. The ends lost 0 bases at V and 0 bases at J; junction bases unmatched: 7. The length of the CDR3 is 18 residues. The CDR3 nucleotides are TGCGCCAGCAGCCAAGATTGGCTAGCGGGGGGACCCTCCTACGAGCAGTACTTC. It specifies CASSQDWLAGGPSYEQYF.

This clonotype was picked up many times. The chain couples TRBV27 to TRBJ2-1; the D gene is possibly TRBD1 (5 bases). Germline CDR1 MNHEY, CDR2 SMNVEV (reference sequence). The CDR3 consists of 14 residues. With 3 bases removed from V and 3 bases from J, the gap between germline ends came to 9 bases. The CDR3 spells CASSFQGYYNEQFF. The CDR3 bases are TGTGCCAGCAGTTTCCAGGGTTACTACAATGAGCAGTTCTTC.

This clonotype occurred many times. V and J are TRBV11-3 and TRBJ2-2; tentatively, D is TRBD1 or TRBD2 (5 bases each). This CDR3 has 15 residues. Germline V CDR1 and CDR2: SGHNT, YENEEA. V gave up 0 bases and J gave up 3 bases, with 8 bases separating them. The CDR3 reads CASSLDRGHTGELFF. CDR3 bases: TGTGCCAGCAGCTTAGATCGGGGACACACCGGGGAGCTGTTTTTT.

The sample holds many counts of this clonotype. This chain joins TRBV6-5 and TRBJ2-5, with 13 bases fitting TRBD2. CDR1 MNHEY and CDR2 SVGAGI come from the germline V gene. The CDR3 runs to 17 residues. After removal of 0 bases from V and 3 bases from J, the junction contained 4 bases not matched to a gene. The CDR3 protein is CASSYSGTSGVEETQYF. In nucleotides, the CDR3 is TGTGCCAGCAGTTACTCAGGGACTAGCGGGGTAGAAGAGACCCAGTACTTC.

This clonotype was detected ten times or more. The V and J genes are TRBV6-5 and TRBJ1-1, with TRBD1 matching 7 bases. V lost 6 bases, J lost 3 bases, and 7 bases stayed unmatched. This CDR3 has 14 residues. CDR1 is MNHEY, CDR2 SVGAGI, per germline. The CDR3 DNA reads as TGTGCCAGCAGCGATCTCAGGGGGGACACTGAAGCTTTCTTT. It translates to CASSDLRGDTEAFF.

This clonotype was observed at least ten times. The chain uses TRBV4-1 and TRBJ1-5; D remains ambiguous. The V end was cut by 4 bases, the J end by 0 bases, with 16 bases between. This CDR3 contains 17 residues. Looked up from germline, CDR1 is MGHRA and CDR2 is YSYEKL. This CDR3 reads CASSLGPSSYSNQPQHF. The CDR3 coding sequence is TGCGCCAGCAGCCTAGGGCCTTCCAGCTATAGCAATCAGCCCCAGCATTTT.

This clonotype came up many times. V and J are TRBV6-5 and TRBJ2-7, with TRBD1 matching over 8 bases. V lost 5 bases to trimming and J lost 6 bases; unmatched junction nucleotides: 15. The CDR3 spans 16 residues. CDR1 MNHEY and CDR2 SVGAGI come from the germline V gene. CDR3 in amino acids: CASSRYDGQGNGEQYF. In nucleotides, the CDR3 is TGTGCCAGCAGTCGCTATGACGGACAGGGCAACGGCGAGCAGTACTTC.

This clonotype was detected ten times or more. The chain joins TRBV6-5 to TRBJ2-1; D tentatively fits TRBD1 or TRBD2 (6 bases each). The CDR3 extends over 14 amino acids. Germline loops: CDR1 MNHEY, CDR2 SVGAGI. The V and J ends lost 7 bases and 5 bases respectively, with 15 bases between them. The CDR3 sequence is CASKGGPLHNEQFF. The CDR3, as DNA: TGTGCCAGCAAGGGGGGCCCCCTCCACAATGAGCAGTTCTTC.

This clonotype was counted many times. This chain links TRBV5-1 with TRBJ2-3; possible D gene TRBD2, 5 bases. The CDR3 consists of 14 residues. The V end lost 1 base, the J end lost 1 base, and 7 bases lay between the germline ends. CDR1 is SGHRS, CDR2 YFSETQ, per germline. Here the CDR3 reads CASSLWRGTDTQYF. The CDR3 DNA reads as TGCGCCAGCAGCTTGTGGCGGGGCACAGATACGCAGTATTTT.